This TCR beta chain was identified in a study of T cells in Graves' hyperthyroidism and ophthalmopathy. This clonotype appeared many times. What was amplified from RNA transcripts were TCR beta CDR3 regions. HTBI primers were used for first-round RT-PCR of the TCR CDR3. TCRdb fed the multiplex PCR reads into MiXCR, producing one record per CDR3 protein. In the table there are approximately 400,000 distinct CDR3 sequences, 14% of which are singletons. The V gene's germline CDR1 is MNHEY and CDR2 SVGAGI. The CDR3 contains 17 residues. V shed 0 bases, J shed 5 bases, and the junction held 11 bases outside the gene matches.

The chain couples TRBV6-5 to TRBJ2-7; 9 bases map to TRBD1. Material: blood. This TCR derives from a woman in her twenties or thirties with Graves' ophthalmopathy. As DNA, the CDR3 is TGTGCCAGCAGTTACTCGCCCCCCGGGACAGGGTTAGACGAGCAGTACTTC. It specifies CASSYSPPGTGLDEQYF.